A single sample gave rise to the 22 T cell receptor beta chains below, sequenced in a study of T cell responses to AZD1222 COVID-19 vaccine. Produced via immunoSEQ multiplex PCR; TCRdb's table is partial and in-frame only. The sample shows about 100,000 clones, about 87% of them seen only once. The sample in question was peripheral blood, obtained on day 0 of AZD1222 vaccination. These receptors were obtained from an adult in good health.

This chain connects TRBV4-2 to TRBJ1-1; D call uncertain. The CDR3 is 14 residues long. V lost 0 bases and J lost 1, with 6 bases in between. Germline lookup yields CDR1 LGHNA and CDR2 YNFKEQ. CDR3 loop: CASSQDGRNTEAFF. The CDR3, as DNA: TGTGCCAGCAGCCAAGACGGGAGGAACACTGAAGCTTTCTTT.

The V call is TRBV30, the J call TRBJ1-5; D unresolved. With 2 bases removed from V and 2 bases from J, the gap between germline ends came to 7 bases. The germline CDR1 and CDR2 sequences are GTSNPN and SVGIG (reference sequence). This CDR3 has 13 amino acids. The CDR3 region is CAWSPAGNQPQHF. The CDR3, as DNA: TGTGCCTGGAGTCCGGCCGGCAATCAGCCCCAGCATTTT.

V gene TRBV5-1 combines with J gene TRBJ1-1, with a tentative D call TRBD1 (6 bases). The germline V gene encodes CDR1 SGHRS and CDR2 YFSETQ. Trimming stripped 0 bases from V and 0 bases from J, with 15 bases between. This CDR3 is 17 amino acids long. CDR3 bases: TGCGCCAGCAGCTTGGCGACAGGTCCGAATATGAACACTGAAGCTTTCTTT. Translation: CASSLATGPNMNTEAFF.

The rearrangement uses TRBV10-3 and TRBJ1-5; maybe TRBD1 (5 bases). Germline assignment: CDR1 ENHRY and CDR2 SYGVKD. There are 12 residues in the CDR3. With 8 bases removed from V and 0 bases from J, the gap between germline ends came to 5 bases. CDR3 loop: CAIGGSNQPQHF. DNA for the CDR3: TGTGCCATCGGGGGTAGCAATCAGCCCCAGCATTTT.

The CDR3 loop reads CASTQGQTNTEAFF. For the CDR3, the DNA is TGTGCCAGCACCCAGGGACAGACGAACACTGAAGCTTTCTTT. The chain recombines TRBV25-1 with TRBJ1-1, with 7 nucleotides matching TRBD1. V was pared by 7 bases and J by 1 base, with 6 bases of the junction left unmatched. CDR1 MGHDK and CDR2 SYGVNS come from the germline V gene. The CDR3 spans 14 residues.

The chain uses TRBV12-5 and TRBJ1-1; TRBD1 matches at 8 bases. CDR3 length: 14 amino acids. CDR1 is LGHNT and CDR2 is FRNRAP in the germline V gene. Trimming removed 5 bases from V and 7 bases from J; junction bases left unmatched: 9. Here the CDR3 reads CASGGDRGFSEAFF. CDR3 DNA sequence: TGTGCTAGTGGTGGTGACAGGGGCTTCAGTGAAGCTTTCTTT.

The chain recombines TRBV11-2 with TRBJ2-4, with 7 positions matching TRBD1. The ends lost 6 bases at V and 8 bases at J; junction bases unmatched: 10. CDR1 is SGHAT, CDR2 FQNNGV, per germline. This CDR3 has 14 amino acids. The CDR3 nucleotides are TGTGCCAGCAGACCACCCAGACAGGGCTACATTCAGTACTTC. Its protein is CASRPPRQGYIQYF.

The CDR3 DNA sequence: TGTGCCAGCAGCCCGTGGACCGCCTCTCCTGAAAAACTGTTTTTT. It codes for CASSPWTASPEKLFF. The rearrangement uses TRBV5-5 and TRBJ1-4; D gene unclear. Germline values: CDR1 SGHKS, CDR2 YYEKEE (reference sequence). This CDR3 has 15 residues. Trimming cost V 4 bases and J 7 bases, with 17 bases left between them. Variable domain in full (rest from reference TRBV5-5 and TRBJ1-4): DAGVTQSPTHLIKTRGQQVTLRCSPISGHKSVSWYQQVLGQGPQFIFQYYEKEERGRGNFPDRFSARQFPNYSSELNVNALLLGDSALYLCASSPWTASPEKLFFGSGTQLSVL.

In its sample, this clone was seen once. The chain carries TRBV9 and TRBJ2-3; a weak D match, TRBD1 (5 bases). Germline values: CDR1 SGDLS, CDR2 YYNGEE. The CDR3 is made up of 17 amino acids. The V gene lost 4 bases and the J gene lost 2 bases, with 20 bases spanning the gap. CDR3 nucleotide sequence: TGTGCCAGCAGCCCCCAGGGTGTCCGACCCTACACAGATACGCAGTATTTT. Translated, it gives CASSPQGVRPYTDTQYF.

The gene calls are TRBV19 and TRBJ1-6; weak D call: TRBD1 (6 bases). Deletions cut 6 bases from V and 8 bases from J, with 14 bases between. CDR1 and CDR2 from the germline V gene are LNHDA and SQIVND (reference sequence). The length of the CDR3 is 14 residues. The CDR3 spells CASSTGRGDSPLHF. The CDR3 nucleotides are TGTGCCAGTAGCACAGGGAGAGGGGATTCACCCCTCCACTTT.

This chain links TRBV18 with TRBJ2-4; 13 bases agree with TRBD2. This CDR3 has 23 amino acids. Germline V gene lookup returns CDR1 KGHSH and CDR2 LQKENI. Trimming took 3 bases from V and 1 from J; bases not matched to a gene: 21. The CDR3 loop is CASSPQGSIGLAGAWIAKNIQYF. The CDR3 DNA reads TGTGCCAGCTCACCGCAAGGGTCGATCGGACTAGCGGGAGCCTGGATCGCCAAAAACATTCAGTACTTC.

The V gene is TRBV18, the J gene TRBJ2-3; weak D call: TRBD2 (6 bases). CDR1 and CDR2 (germline): KGHSH, LQKENI. The CDR3 loop spans 14 amino acids. Trimming pared 1 base from V and 3 bases from J, leaving 8 bases between. The CDR3 is CASSPRGNTDTQYF. The CDR3 nucleotides are TGTGCCAGCTCACCACGCGGGAATACAGATACGCAGTATTTT.

DNA of the CDR3: TGCGCCAGCAGGGCGGGACTAGCGGGAACCGGGGAGCTGTTTTTT. Translation gives CASRAGLAGTGELFF. The chain links TRBV10-2 to TRBJ2-2; 13 bases are a match to TRBD2. V shed 6 bases and J 5 bases; nucleotides not matched to a gene: 3. The length of the CDR3 is 15 residues. Germline assignment: CDR1 WSHSY and CDR2 SAAADI.

The chain uses TRBV28 and TRBJ2-5; tentatively, D is TRBD1 or TRBD2 (6 bases each). Trimming shortened V by 2 bases and J by 5 bases, and 15 bases separated the two germline ends. The CDR3 is made up of 15 amino acids. The germline gives CDR1 MDHEN, CDR2 SYDVKM. CDR3 residues: CASSLLARGWETQYF. The CDR3 coding sequence is TGTGCCAGCAGTTTACTAGCGAGGGGGTGGGAGACCCAGTACTTC.

This chain joins TRBV9 and TRBJ2-5, with 7 bases identical to TRBD2. The junction had 4 bases not matched to a gene; V was cut back by 2 bases and J by 0 bases. The CDR3 has 15 amino acids. Germline lookup yields CDR1 SGDLS and CDR2 YYNGEE. CDR3 region: CASSVEGLYQETQYF. The CDR3 DNA sequence: TGTGCCAGCAGCGTGGAGGGACTATACCAAGAGACCCAGTACTTC.

The J gene is TRBJ2-5, the V gene TRBV7-2, with D possibly TRBD2 on 6 matching bases. The V gene's germline CDR1 is SGHTA and CDR2 FQGNSA. CDR3 length equals 17 residues. Trimming removed 3 bases from V and 2 bases from J, with 19 bases in between. The CDR3 loop is CASSFLPQGLYQETQYF. CDR3 bases: TGTGCCAGCAGCTTCTTGCCTCAAGGACTATATCAAGAGACCCAGTACTTC.

The J gene is TRBJ1-1, the V gene TRBV11-3; D gene unclear. The CDR3 is made up of 11 amino acids. From germline, CDR1 is SGHNT and CDR2 YENEEA. Trimming stripped 4 bases from V and 8 bases from J, with 8 bases between. Here the CDR3 reads CASSSMGEAFF. As DNA, the CDR3 is TGTGCCAGCAGCTCTATGGGGGAAGCTTTCTTT.

The rearrangement links TRBV19 to TRBJ2-7, with 8 bases that match TRBD1. CDR1 is LNHDA, CDR2 SQIVND, per germline (reference sequence). After removal of 2 bases from V and 2 bases from J, the junction contained 11 bases not matched to a gene. This CDR3 region has 17 residues. Here the CDR3 reads CASSITAGTGDTYEQYF. The CDR3 nucleotides are TGTGCCAGTAGTATAACCGCCGGGACAGGAGACACCTACGAGCAGTACTTC.

This chain links TRBV2 with TRBJ1-1; the D is unclear. Germline V gene lookup returns CDR1 SNHLY and CDR2 FYNNEI. V was clipped by 2 bases and J by 5 bases, with 18 bases between them. This CDR3 spans 16 amino acids. The chain's CDR3 is CASSEKGRVTGTEAFF. Here the CDR3 DNA reads TGTGCCAGCAGTGAAAAGGGTAGGGTGACTGGAACTGAAGCTTTCTTT.

This chain joins TRBV2 and TRBJ2-2; TRBD2 might be the D (6 bases). V lost 6 bases, J lost 4 bases, and 12 bases lay in between. Looked up from germline, CDR1 is SNHLY and CDR2 is FYNNEI. The CDR3 has 14 amino acids. The CDR3 loop is CASRAGLSTGELFF. The CDR3 DNA reads TGTGCCAGCAGGGCGGGACTCAGCACCGGGGAGCTGTTTTTT.

The chain employs TRBV30 and TRBJ2-6; D is ambiguous. From germline, CDR1 is GTSNPN and CDR2 SVGIG (reference sequence). The CDR3 has 21 amino acids. With 0 bases removed from V and 0 bases from J, the gap between germline ends came to 24 bases. CDR3 nucleotide sequence: TGTGCCTGGAGTGTGAGATTGTGGTTGATGGTTTCGCTCTCTGGGGCCAACGTCCTGACTTTC. Amino acid sequence: CAWSVRLWLMVSLSGANVLTF.

The count of this clone is one. This chain links TRBV10-2 with TRBJ1-4, with 7 bases lining up with TRBD1. Trimming cost V 6 bases and J 5 bases; bases outside gene matches: 12. The germline V gene encodes CDR1 WSHSY and CDR2 SAAADI. The CDR3 has 16 amino acids. The CDR3 DNA follows: TGCGCCAGCAGGGTGTTGGGGACAGCGGAGAATGAAAAACTGTTTTTT. Its protein product is CASRVLGTAENEKLFF.